A single TCR beta chain is shown here with its context. The CDR3 contains 13 residues. Germline assignment: CDR1 SGHNT and CDR2 YENEEA. Trimming took off 4 bases at V and 5 bases at J, with 8 bases between the two ends. PCR involved 60 Vbeta and 13 Jbeta primers. The repertoire was sequenced with immunoSEQ multiplex PCR; TCRdb's copy has only in-frame clones and lacks some. The sample lists 65,000 to 70,000 clones, roughly 72% occurring once. The data originate from a study of cytomegalovirus exposure and HLA in healthy donors. This rearrangement joins TRBV11-3 to TRBJ2-2; weak D call: TRBD2 (5 bases). This sequence originates from a man aged 45-65 years in good health and CMV-seronegative. Material: PBMCs. The CDR3 spells CASSYGVTGELFF. In nucleotides, the CDR3 is TGTGCCAGCAGCTACGGGGTTACCGGGGAGCTGTTTTTT.